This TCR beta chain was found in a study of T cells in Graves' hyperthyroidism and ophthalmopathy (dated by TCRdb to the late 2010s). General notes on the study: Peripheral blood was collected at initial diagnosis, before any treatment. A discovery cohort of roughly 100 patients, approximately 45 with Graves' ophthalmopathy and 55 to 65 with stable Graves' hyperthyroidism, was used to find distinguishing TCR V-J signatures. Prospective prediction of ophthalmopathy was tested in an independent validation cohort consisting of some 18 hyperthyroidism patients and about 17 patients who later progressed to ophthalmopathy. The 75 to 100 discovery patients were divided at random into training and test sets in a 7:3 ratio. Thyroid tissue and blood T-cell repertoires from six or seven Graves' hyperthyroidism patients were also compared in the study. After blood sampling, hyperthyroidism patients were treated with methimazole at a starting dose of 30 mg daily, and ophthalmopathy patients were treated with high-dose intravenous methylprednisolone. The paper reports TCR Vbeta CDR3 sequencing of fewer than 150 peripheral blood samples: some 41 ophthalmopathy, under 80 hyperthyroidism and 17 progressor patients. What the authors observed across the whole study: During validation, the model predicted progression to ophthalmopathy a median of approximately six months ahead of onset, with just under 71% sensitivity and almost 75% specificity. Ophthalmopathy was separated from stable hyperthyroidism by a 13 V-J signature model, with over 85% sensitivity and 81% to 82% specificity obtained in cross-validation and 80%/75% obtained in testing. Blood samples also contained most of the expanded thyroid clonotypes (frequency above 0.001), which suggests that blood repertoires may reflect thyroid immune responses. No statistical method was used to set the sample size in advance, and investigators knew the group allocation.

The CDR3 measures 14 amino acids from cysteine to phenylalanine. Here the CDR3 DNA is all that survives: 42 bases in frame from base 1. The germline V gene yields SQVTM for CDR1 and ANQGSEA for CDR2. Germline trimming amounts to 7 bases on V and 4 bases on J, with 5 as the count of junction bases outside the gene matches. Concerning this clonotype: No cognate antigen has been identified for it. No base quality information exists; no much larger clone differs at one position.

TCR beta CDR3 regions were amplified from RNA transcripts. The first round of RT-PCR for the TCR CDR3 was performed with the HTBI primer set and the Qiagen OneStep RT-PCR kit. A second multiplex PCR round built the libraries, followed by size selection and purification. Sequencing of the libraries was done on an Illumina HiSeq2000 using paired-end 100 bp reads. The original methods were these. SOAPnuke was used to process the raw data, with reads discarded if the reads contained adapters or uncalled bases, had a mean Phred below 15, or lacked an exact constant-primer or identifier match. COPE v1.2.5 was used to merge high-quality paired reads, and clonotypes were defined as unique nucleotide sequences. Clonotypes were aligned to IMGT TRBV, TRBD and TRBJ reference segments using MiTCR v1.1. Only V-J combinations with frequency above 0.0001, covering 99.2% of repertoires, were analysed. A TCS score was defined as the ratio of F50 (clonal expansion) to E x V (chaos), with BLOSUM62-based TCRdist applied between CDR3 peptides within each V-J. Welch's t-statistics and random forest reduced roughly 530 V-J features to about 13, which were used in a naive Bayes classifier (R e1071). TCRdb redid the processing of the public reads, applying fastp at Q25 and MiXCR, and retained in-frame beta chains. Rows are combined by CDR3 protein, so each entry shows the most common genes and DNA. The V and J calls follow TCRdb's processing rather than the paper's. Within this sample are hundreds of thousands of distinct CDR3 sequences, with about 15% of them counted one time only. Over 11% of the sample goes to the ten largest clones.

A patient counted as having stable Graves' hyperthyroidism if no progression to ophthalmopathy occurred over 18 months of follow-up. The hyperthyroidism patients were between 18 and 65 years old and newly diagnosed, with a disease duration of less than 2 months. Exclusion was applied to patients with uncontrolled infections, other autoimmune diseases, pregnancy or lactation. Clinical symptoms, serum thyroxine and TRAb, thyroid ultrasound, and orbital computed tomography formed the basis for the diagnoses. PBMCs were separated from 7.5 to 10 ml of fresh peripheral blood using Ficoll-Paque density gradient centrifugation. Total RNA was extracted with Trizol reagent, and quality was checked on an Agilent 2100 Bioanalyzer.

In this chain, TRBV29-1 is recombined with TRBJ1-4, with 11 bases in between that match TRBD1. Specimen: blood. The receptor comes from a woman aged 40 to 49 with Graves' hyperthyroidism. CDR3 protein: CSARTGGRNEKLFF. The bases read TGCAGCGCCAGGACAGGGGGCCGTAATGAAAAACTGTTTTTT. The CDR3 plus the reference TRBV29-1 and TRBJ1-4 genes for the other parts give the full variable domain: SAVISQKPSRDICQRGTSLTIQCQVDSQVTMMFWYRQQPGQSLTLIATANQGSEATYESGFVIDKFPISRPNLTFSTLTVSNMSPEDSSIYLCSARTGGRNEKLFFGSGTQLSVL.